These 29 T cell receptor beta chains were sequenced from one sample in a study of identical twins. TCRdb reprocessed the 5' RACE reads via MiXCR and lists one record per CDR3 protein. Among approximately 620,000 distinct CDR3 sequences listed, more than 6.5% were seen once. Separately, the same data were catalogued under a study of yellow fever vaccine responses in identical twins.

Sample: PBMCs. The source is a woman younger than 30 in good health.

Only a few counts were recorded for this clonotype. A much bigger clone sits one base away, suggesting this may be a read error. The chain uses TRBV27 and TRBJ2-6; D unresolved. Between the trimmed V and J ends, which lost 3 bases and 3 bases, there was a span of 3 bases. Per the germline V gene, CDR1 is MNHEY and CDR2 is SMNVEV (reference sequence). The CDR3 length is 13 residues. CDR3 residues: CASSFGGANVLTF. CDR3 nucleotides: TGTGCCAGCAGTTTTGGTGGGGCCAACGTCCTGACTTTC.

CDR3 residues: CATSRGGQGSEQFF. The CDR3 DNA reads TGTGCCACCAGCAGAGGGGGACAGGGTTCTGAGCAGTTCTTC. The V call is TRBV15, the J call TRBJ2-1; 9 bases align to TRBD1. Trimming took 1 base from V and 9 from J; bases not matched to a gene: 4. Germline lookup yields CDR1 LNHNV and CDR2 YYDKDF (reference sequence). This CDR3 is 14 amino acids long.

The chain is built from TRBV20-1 and TRBJ2-1; TRBD2 matches 8 bases. The J segment lost 5 bases and the V segment lost 3 bases, leaving 9 bases of the junction unmatched. Germline CDR1 and CDR2: DFQATT and SNEGSKA (reference sequence). The CDR3 has 15 amino acids. The CDR3 reads CSASGVVAGHNEQFF. As DNA, the CDR3 is TGCAGTGCTAGTGGGGTGGTAGCGGGGCACAATGAGCAGTTCTTC.

The rearrangement uses TRBV20-1 and TRBJ2-3, with D perhaps matching TRBD2 (6 bases). The CDR3 is 14 amino acids. Trimming left V 3 bases short and J 4 bases short, with 14 bases between. Germline loops: CDR1 DFQATT, CDR2 SNEGSKA (reference sequence). This chain's CDR3 is CSASASVGADTQYF. For the CDR3, the DNA is TGCAGTGCTAGCGCTAGCGTTGGGGCAGATACGCAGTATTTT.

This clonotype was seen ten or more times. The CDR3, as DNA: TGTGCCACCAGTGATTCTCCGGGGGCGGGGGATACGCAGTATTTT. Its protein product is CATSDSPGAGDTQYF. This rearrangement joins TRBV24-1 to TRBJ2-3; either TRBD1 or TRBD2 may supply D (6 bases each). This CDR3 has 15 amino acids. With 2 bases removed from V and 6 bases from J, the gap between germline ends came to 14 bases. The germline V gene encodes CDR1 KGHDR and CDR2 SFDVKD.

This clonotype was found many times. This chain's CDR3 is CASSPSITDTQYF. The CDR3 DNA sequence: TGTGCCAGCTCACCCTCCATCACAGATACGCAGTATTTT. V usage is TRBV18 and J usage is TRBJ2-3, with D uncertain. V lost 3 bases and J lost 2, with 6 bases in between. CDR3 length equals 13 residues. Germline CDR1 reads KGHSH; CDR2 reads LQKENI.

About this clonotype itself: The junction departs from germline at one end; a sequencing error may be responsible. The chain recombines TRBV6-1 with TRBJ1-1; 7 bases are a match to TRBD1. The CDR3 spans 15 residues. Germline V lookup: CDR1 MNHNS, CDR2 SASEGT. CDR3 nucleotides: TGTGCCAGCAGTGAGCAGCCACAGGGGAACGCTGAAGCTTTCTTT. Residues: CASSEQPQGNAEAFF.

This rearrangement joins TRBV6-1 to TRBJ1-6; D not certain. This CDR3 is built from 15 residues. V was shortened by 5 bases and J by 5 bases, with 13 bases between the two germline ends. Germline CDR1 MNHNS, CDR2 SASEGT. CDR3 sequence (DNA): TGTGCCAGCAGTCAAATCCCCCTGGATAATTCACCCCTCCACTTT. Residues: CASSQIPLDNSPLHF.

This clonotype showed up just a few times. The V gene is TRBV7-6, the J gene TRBJ2-3; TRBD2 matches at 11 bases. J lost 4 bases, V lost 6 bases, and 15 bases had no gene match. The CDR3 has 18 residues. CDR1 and CDR2 (germline): SGHVS, FNYEAQ. The CDR3 loop is CASSLQGIAGGPSDTQYF. The CDR3 DNA sequence: TGTGCCAGCAGTCTGCAGGGGATAGCGGGGGGGCCTTCAGATACGCAGTATTTT.

In this sample, this clonotype turned up a few times. V gene TRBV29-1 combines with J gene TRBJ1-1; D perhaps matches TRBD1 (5 bases). The CDR3 consists of 12 residues. Germline CDR1 and CDR2: SQVTM and ANQGSEA. V lost 4 bases and J lost 5, with 11 bases in between. The CDR3 is CSVAGGGTEAFF. CDR3 DNA: TGCAGCGTTGCTGGGGGAGGAACTGAAGCTTTCTTT.

In its sample, this clonotype was seen many times. V usage is TRBV15 and J usage is TRBJ2-1; possibly TRBD1 for D (6 bases). Germline values: CDR1 LNHNV, CDR2 YYDKDF (reference sequence). The CDR3 covers 15 residues. V shed 1 base and J shed 5 bases, with 12 bases lying between them. The CDR3 loop is CATSRVPGENNEQFF. In nucleotides, the CDR3 is TGTGCCACCAGCAGAGTGCCAGGGGAGAACAATGAGCAGTTCTTC.

This clonotype has only a few counts. The rearrangement uses TRBV5-1 and TRBJ2-5; 14 bases align to TRBD2. The CDR3 is 15 amino acids. CDR1 and CDR2 from the germline V gene are SGHRS and YFSETQ. Germline trimming cut 3 bases from V and 6 bases from J; bases unmatched to any gene: 4. DNA for the CDR3: TGCGCCAGCAGCTGGGGACTAGCGGGGGTACAGACCCAGTACTTC. It encodes CASSWGLAGVQTQYF.

This chain joins TRBV10-3 and TRBJ1-2; 9 nucleotides match TRBD1. This CDR3 has 15 amino acids. Losses at the gene ends were 2 bases for V and 5 bases for J; bases not matched to a gene: 6. CDR1 and CDR2 from the germline V gene are ENHRY and SYGVKD. The CDR3 nucleotides are TGTGCCATCAGTGAGGGGACTGGGACAGGGTATGGCTACACCTTC. Translating it yields CAISEGTGTGYGYTF.

This clonotype was seen at least ten times. This chain links TRBV5-1 with TRBJ1-5, with D unclear. V lost 0 bases to trimming and J lost 5 bases, with 9 bases between them. Germline values: CDR1 SGHRS, CDR2 YFSETQ. The CDR3 is 14 residues long. CDR3 region: CASSLGSPDQPQHF. The CDR3 DNA follows: TGCGCCAGCAGCTTGGGCAGCCCCGATCAGCCCCAGCATTTT.

This rearrangement joins TRBV7-2 to TRBJ2-2, with D hard to call. The CDR3 has 15 residues. CDR1 is SGHTA, CDR2 FQGNSA, per germline. With 1 base removed from V and 1 base from J, the gap between germline ends came to 7 bases. CDR3 bases: TGTGCCAGCAGCTTAGATGGCGGGAACACCGGGGAGCTGTTTTTT. Protein: CASSLDGGNTGELFF.

This clonotype was seen a handful of times. The chain uses TRBV21-1 and TRBJ1-5; TRBD1 is taken as the D call from the table, unchecked against the DNA. TRBV21-1 is an annotated pseudogene. The CDR3 loop spans 15 amino acids. The DNA of the CDR3 is TGTGCCAGCAGAGCTTATCAGGGGCCCAATCAGCCCCAGCATTTT. This gives the protein CASRAYQGPNQPQHF.

In its sample, this clonotype was seen many times. The rearrangement joins TRBV28 to TRBJ2-1; 15 bases are shared with TRBD2. Germline CDR1 is MDHEN and CDR2 is SYDVKM. The CDR3 runs 21 residues. The V gene end was trimmed by 3 bases and the J gene end by 0 bases; junction bases not matched to a gene: 12. The chain's CDR3 is CASSFPGLAGGASSSYNEQFF. CDR3 nucleotide sequence: TGTGCCAGCAGTTTCCCGGGACTAGCGGGGGGCGCTTCTAGCTCCTACAATGAGCAGTTCTTC.

The table lists this clonotype with a few counts. The CDR3 sequence is CASSNRDRTHNEQFF. CDR3 DNA sequence: TGTGCCAGCAGCAACCGGGACAGGACGCACAATGAGCAGTTCTTC. The gene calls are TRBV6-1 and TRBJ2-1, with 8 bases fitting TRBD1. J was trimmed by 5 bases and V by 6 bases; bases with no gene match: 9. Germline V gives CDR1 MNHNS, CDR2 SASEGT. The CDR3 has 15 residues.

This clonotype was counted between two and nine times. The germline gene is not matched at one end of the junction; a read error may be the cause. This rearrangement joins TRBV20-1 to TRBJ2-5; D is uncertain. Germline CDR1 reads DFQATT; CDR2 reads SNEGSKA (reference sequence). The CDR3 is 11 residues long. DNA of the CDR3: TGCAGTGCGGCGGTTCAAGGGACCCAGTACTTC. It codes for CSAAVQGTQYF.

This clonotype was seen a few times. This chain links TRBV21-1 with TRBJ2-5. TRBV21-1 has pseudogene status. The CDR3 runs 20 residues. The CDR3 nucleotides read TGTGCCAGCAGCAACGCGCTTAGCGGGGAAGATAAAAAACTCCAAGAGACCCAGTACTTC. The encoded protein is CASSNALSGEDKKLQETQYF.

The V call is TRBV24-1, the J call TRBJ2-7, with 9 bases fitting TRBD1. The CDR3 totals 14 residues. Unmatched junction bases numbered 2, after V lost 3 bases and J lost 3 bases. The V gene's germline CDR1 is KGHDR and CDR2 SFDVKD. CDR3 DNA: TGTGCCACCAGTGATCCGGACAGGGGCTACGAGCAGTACTTC. It translates to CATSDPDRGYEQYF.

This clonotype was detected only a few times. The rearrangement joins TRBV4-1 to TRBJ2-1; 9 nucleotides align to TRBD1. V lost 2 bases and J lost 6; bases outside the gene matches: 2. The CDR3 contains 14 residues. Per the germline V gene, CDR1 is MGHRA and CDR2 is YSYEKL. The CDR3 DNA follows: TGCGCCAGCAGCCAACCGGGACAGGGCAATGAGCAGTTCTTC. This codes for CASSQPGQGNEQFF.

This clonotype occurred many times. The chain combines TRBV7-2 with TRBJ1-4; D is ambiguous. Between the trimmed V and J ends, which lost 6 bases and 8 bases, there was a span of 16 bases. Germline assignment: CDR1 SGHTA and CDR2 FQGNSA. The CDR3 loop spans 14 amino acids. CDR3 sequence: CASRIWAFDEKLFF. CDR3 bases: TGTGCCAGCAGAATTTGGGCGTTTGACGAAAAACTGTTTTTT.

This clonotype was counted a few times. V usage is TRBV2 and J usage is TRBJ1-1; D perhaps matches TRBD1 (5 bases). The germline V gene encodes CDR1 SNHLY and CDR2 FYNNEI. Trimming took 7 bases from V and 3 from J, leaving 15 bases between them. The CDR3 contains 14 residues. The CDR3 sequence: CASKAGALDTEAFF. The CDR3 DNA sequence: TGTGCCAGCAAGGCTGGGGCGCTGGACACTGAAGCTTTCTTT.

This clonotype was observed many times. The J gene is TRBJ2-5, the V gene TRBV20-1; D remains ambiguous. Trimming stripped 3 bases from V and 1 base from J, with 12 bases between. The CDR3 extends over 14 amino acids. The germline gives CDR1 DFQATT, CDR2 SNEGSKA (reference sequence). CDR3 DNA: TGCAGTGCTAGTATTGTTGGCAGCCAAGAGACCCAGTACTTC. This sequence encodes CSASIVGSQETQYF.

Only a few counts were recorded for this clonotype. The chain couples TRBV7-3 to TRBJ2-1; 9 bases fit TRBD2. The germline V gene has CDR1 SGHTA and CDR2 FQGTGA. CDR3 size: 13 residues. V trimming: 11 bases; J trimming: 2 bases; junction bases outside the gene matches: 4. CDR3 sequence reads: CASRGGAYNEQFF. CDR3 DNA: TGTGCCTCGCGGGGGGGTGCCTACAATGAGCAGTTCTTC.

This clonotype was seen repeatedly, ten times or more. The chain is built from TRBV20-1 and TRBJ2-7; D possibly corresponds to TRBD1 (6 bases). This CDR3 region has 18 residues. Germline lookup yields CDR1 DFQATT and CDR2 SNEGSKA (reference sequence). V gave up 0 bases and J gave up 3 bases, with 24 bases separating them. The CDR3 region is CSARDRPNRVTYIYEQYF. The DNA of the CDR3 is TGCAGTGCTAGAGATCGACCCAACAGGGTAACGTACATCTACGAGCAGTACTTC.

The V call is TRBV6-1, the J call TRBJ2-7; D might be TRBD1 or TRBD2, each matching 5 bases. This CDR3 has 15 residues. In germline, CDR1 is MNHNS, CDR2 SASEGT. Between the trimmed V and J ends, which lost 6 bases and 0 bases, there was a span of 15 bases. In DNA, the CDR3 is TGTGCCAGCAGGTGGGCAGAGGGGCCCTCCTACGAGCAGTACTTC. This gives the protein CASRWAEGPSYEQYF.

This clonotype was observed a few times. The chain carries TRBV20-1 and TRBJ2-3; a weak D match, TRBD2 (5 bases). The CDR3 is made up of 15 amino acids. The germline V gene has CDR1 DFQATT and CDR2 SNEGSKA (reference sequence). V lost 3 bases to trimming and J lost 0 bases, with 13 bases between them. CDR3 nucleotide sequence: TGCAGTGCTAGTTGGCCAGCGGTCAGCACAGATACGCAGTATTTT. Protein sequence: CSASWPAVSTDTQYF.